This T cell receptor (beta chain) appears in the sequencing data of a study of early T cells in non-severe SARS-CoV-2 infection. Looking at the study overall: Sequencing of bulk RNA from unsorted whole blood was done, without chain pairing.

This clonotype appeared a few times. TCRdb called the 5' RACE reads again in MiXCR, with one record for every CDR3 protein. The data hold about 36,000 distinct CDR3 sequences, with roughly 6.8% observed a single time. This material consisted of whole blood, taken at baseline. This sequence was found in an adult who was a healthcare worker with PCR-confirmed SARS-CoV-2 infection or an uninfected control (not recorded which).

Here the CDR3 DNA reads TGCAGTGCTTCAGACCCTTTAGCCCCATCCTCCTACAATGAGCAGTTCTTC. This sequence encodes CSASDPLAPSSYNEQFF. This chain uses TRBV20-1 with TRBJ2-1; D not certain. Germline loops: CDR1 DFQATT, CDR2 SNEGSKA (reference sequence). Trimming took 5 bases from V and 0 from J, leaving 20 bases between them. There are 17 residues in the CDR3.